This record looks at one T cell receptor (beta chain) sequence and its context. This CDR3 is 19 amino acids long. This entry is derived from a study of blood T cell repertoires in COVID-19. The assay was immunoSEQ multiplex PCR, and TCRdb's table has in-frame clones only and misses some. The sample holds around 330,000 clones, roughly 88% seen once. This clonotype was sampled from a woman younger than 45 with COVID-19, enrolled during active disease. The rearrangement uses TRBV7-5 and TRBJ1-2. TRBV7-5 is labeled a pseudogene. What was sequenced was peripheral blood. The CDR3 sequence is CVRSLNRSREWEEGRGYTF. The CDR3 region has the DNA TGTGTCAGAAGCTTAAACAGGAGTAGGGAGTGGGAGGAAGGGCGGGGCTACACCTTC.